These T cell receptor beta chains were read from a single sample in a study of regulatory T cells in long-lasting Graves disease. TCRdb fed the multiplex PCR reads into MiXCR, producing one record per CDR3 protein. The sample has some 410,000 distinct CDR3 sequences; 16% are singletons. The sample was also reused in another study, on T cells in Graves' hyperthyroidism and ophthalmopathy.

The specimen was peripheral blood mononuclear cells (PBMCs), collected at new diagnosis, from a patient treated with antithyroid drugs. The receptors derive from a woman between 25 and 40 years old with Graves disease. Both conserved end residues are trimmed from each CDR3. The D gene is left open where the match is weak.

V: TRBV11-2; D: NA; J: TRBJ2-7; CDR3: ASSLLTAHGEQY
V: TRBV28; D: NA; J: TRBJ2-7; CDR3: ASSLGTPNEQY
V: TRBV5-5; D: NA; J: TRBJ2-7; CDR3: ASSWMPGTTNYEQY
V: TRBV15; D: NA; J: TRBJ2-3; CDR3: ATSSNTPEDVGTDTQY
V: TRBV11-3; D: NA; J: TRBJ2-1; CDR3: ASSSTANEQF
V: TRBV11-2; D: NA; J: TRBJ2-2; CDR3: ASRTQGNTGELF
V: TRBV5-1; D: NA; J: TRBJ2-2; CDR3: ASSLETPGNTGELF
V: TRBV2; D: TRBD2; J: TRBJ2-5; CDR3: ASSPDTSGLETQY
V: TRBV18; D: NA; J: TRBJ2-4; CDR3: ASSPKTRGLRDIQY
V: TRBV28; D: NA; J: TRBJ2-5; CDR3: ASRSSTRGGETQY
V: TRBV6-2/TRBV6-3; D: NA; J: TRBJ2-1; CDR3: ASSYSRGSYNEQF
V: TRBV12-5; D: TRBD2; J: TRBJ2-1; CDR3: ASGLVRGGAGFDEQF
V: TRBV28; D: NA; J: TRBJ1-2; CDR3: ASNLRWPTNYGYT
V: TRBV12-3/TRBV12-4; D: NA; J: TRBJ2-4; CDR3: ASGGQGIDVQY
V: TRBV5-8; D: NA; J: TRBJ2-3; CDR3: ASSLRVSPTDTQY
V: TRBV3-1; D: TRBD1; J: TRBJ1-4; CDR3: ASSRDRGRLF
V: TRBV20-1; D: NA; J: TRBJ2-3; CDR3: SATVEGLTDTQY
V: TRBV27; D: NA; J: TRBJ2-6; CDR3: ASSYARGGAGANVLT
V: TRBV7-9; D: TRBD2; J: TRBJ2-1; CDR3: ASTLAGVQGEQF
V: TRBV28; D: TRBD1; J: TRBJ2-1; CDR3: ASSPRDRDYNEQF
V: TRBV28; D: NA; J: TRBJ2-7; CDR3: ASSPLRSYEQY
V: TRBV6-1; D: TRBD2; J: TRBJ2-7; CDR3: ASRGLAPPYEQY
V: TRBV6-1; D: TRBD2; J: TRBJ2-1; CDR3: ASRQTSGRYNEQF
V: TRBV6-1; D: NA; J: TRBJ2-2; CDR3: ASSTDRRSGELF
V: TRBV27; D: NA; J: TRBJ2-2; CDR3: ASSLKGTLGTGELF
V: TRBV29-1; D: TRBD2; J: TRBJ2-3; CDR3: SVAGLAGLTDTQY
V: TRBV14; D: TRBD2; J: TRBJ2-5; CDR3: ASSQDWLAGLQETQY
V: TRBV27; D: NA; J: TRBJ2-5; CDR3: ASSLGLVETQY
V: TRBV5-1; D: NA; J: TRBJ2-1; CDR3: ASSPQVEYGLNEQF
V: TRBV20-1; D: NA; J: TRBJ1-1; CDR3: SASLGGTEAF